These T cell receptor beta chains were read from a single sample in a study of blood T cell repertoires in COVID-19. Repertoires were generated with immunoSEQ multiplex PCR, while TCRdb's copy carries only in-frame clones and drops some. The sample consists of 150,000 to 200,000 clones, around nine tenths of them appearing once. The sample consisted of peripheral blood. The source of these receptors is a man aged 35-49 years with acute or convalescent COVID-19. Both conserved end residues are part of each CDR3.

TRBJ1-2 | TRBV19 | CASRPQRGQSGYTF
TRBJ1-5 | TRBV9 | CASSQGGQPQHF
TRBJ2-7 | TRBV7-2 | CASSRQGSYEQYF
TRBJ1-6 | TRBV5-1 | CASSIGTVPAYNSPLHF
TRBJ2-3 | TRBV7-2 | CASSPRLAGALQYF
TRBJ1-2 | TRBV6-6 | CASRLQGANGYTF
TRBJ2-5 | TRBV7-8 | CASTLRGQGYQETQYF
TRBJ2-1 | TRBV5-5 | CASSSGLAGGNEQFF
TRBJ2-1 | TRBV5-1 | CASSETSGTYNEQFF
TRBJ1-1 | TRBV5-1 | CASSYRDSYTEAFF
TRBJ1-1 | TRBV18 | CASSLGGSSEAFF
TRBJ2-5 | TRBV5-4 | CASSLGLAALQETQYF
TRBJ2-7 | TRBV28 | CASSHRGRKYEQYF
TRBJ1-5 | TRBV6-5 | CASSYGQGTQPQHF
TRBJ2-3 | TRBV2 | CAGILPPSGGARLADTQYF
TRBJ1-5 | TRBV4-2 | CASSQAGGNQPQHF
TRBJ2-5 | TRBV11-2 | CASSPGQGGRETQYF
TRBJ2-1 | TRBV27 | CASSLLGTSGVYNEQFF
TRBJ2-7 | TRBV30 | CASDVGARYEQYF
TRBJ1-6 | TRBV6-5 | CASSYSHSSYNSPLHF